The rows below give T cell receptor beta chains drawn from one sample of a study of blood T cell repertoires in COVID-19. Clones were read by immunoSEQ multiplex PCR, and TCRdb kept only the in-frame ones, dropping some. The sample yields some 28,000 clones, 75% to 90% seen once. The specimen was peripheral blood. These TCRs come from a man aged 70-80 years with active COVID-19. The CDR3 runs from the conserved cysteine through the conserved F or W.

cdr3_length j_call v_call cdr3_aa
14 TRBJ1-6 TRBV19 CASKSGTGGSPLHF
14 TRBJ1-1 TRBV6-5 CASRRDRDTGEAFF
13 TRBJ1-1 TRBV6-5 CASSSTGYTEAFF
16 TRBJ2-7 TRBV11-3 CASSFGRGQQVYEQYF
13 TRBJ1-6 TRBV28 CASSRQGNSPLHF
12 TRBJ2-1 TRBV2 CASWTEYNEQFF
13 TRBJ2-3 TRBV5-1 CASSLGRSDTQYF
16 TRBJ2-7 TRBV6-1 CASSEAGTGASYEQYF
15 TRBJ1-2 TRBV4-1 CASSPGTGKNYGYTF
13 TRBJ1-5 TRBV7-8 CASSPSGGQPQHF
14 TRBJ1-1 TRBV27 CASSYGSPGAEAFF
17 TRBJ2-2 TRBV2 CASTTSQGLANTGELFF
11 TRBJ2-3 TRBV12-3/TRBV12-4 CASSSSGQGYF
17 TRBJ2-2 TRBV28 CASSHLPGQGAAGELFF
15 TRBJ1-1 TRBV13 CASSWASWRSTEAFF
16 TRBJ2-3 TRBV7-2 CASSLSAGGESDTQYF
14 TRBJ1-2 TRBV5-4 CASSLVGAEYGYTF